These 4 T cell receptor beta chains were sequenced from one sample in a study of vaccination effects on CD4 cells after COVID-19. Cells that had been cultured for 10 days were the source of isolated CD4+ T cells. Two doses of BNT162b2 or mRNA-1273 vaccine were administered to participants. Their antigens remain unidentified. Repertoires were generated with immunoSEQ multiplex PCR, while TCRdb's copy carries only in-frame clones and drops some. In the table there are more than 60,000 clones, just under 75% of which are singletons. Sequencing was performed on CD4+ T cells from PBMCs cultured without peptide, taken after COVID-19 vaccination. These receptors all stem from a human donor who received a COVID-19 vaccine.

The rearrangement joins TRBV19 to TRBJ1-3, with D unresolved. The V gene's germline CDR1 is LNHDA and CDR2 SQIVND (reference sequence). V was shortened by 0 bases and J by 4 bases, with 7 bases between the two germline ends. This CDR3 comprises 14 residues. CDR3 sequence (DNA): TGTGCCAGTAGTATAGAATACAGAGGAAACACCATATATTTT. Amino acid sequence: CASSIEYRGNTIYF.

The chain's CDR3 is CATSRVRALQGNGYTF. DNA for the CDR3: TGTGCCACCAGCAGAGTGCGGGCGCTGCAGGGGAATGGCTACACCTTC. The V call is TRBV15, the J call TRBJ1-2; tentatively, D is TRBD1 (6 bases). Trimming shortened V by 1 base and J by 6 bases, and 18 bases separated the two germline ends. The germline V gene encodes CDR1 LNHNV and CDR2 YYDKDF (reference sequence). The CDR3 extends over 16 amino acids.

The chain carries TRBV7-2 and TRBJ1-6; D is unresolved. The V gene lost 4 bases and the J gene lost 9 bases, with 13 bases spanning the gap. The CDR3 totals 14 residues. Germline assignment: CDR1 SGHTA and CDR2 FQGNSA. Written as DNA, the CDR3 is TGTGCCAGCAGCTATGACACGGACGGTTCACCCCTCCACTTT. It encodes CASSYDTDGSPLHF.

The J gene is TRBJ2-5, the V gene TRBV5-5; D might be TRBD1 or TRBD2, each matching 5 bases. This CDR3 has 14 amino acids. The germline V and J ends were trimmed by 0 bases and 9 bases, with 15 bases remaining between them. Germline V lookup: CDR1 SGHKS, CDR2 YYEKEE (reference sequence). CDR3 loop: CASSLAQATGAQYF. In nucleotides, the CDR3 is TGTGCCAGCAGCTTGGCACAGGCGACCGGGGCCCAGTACTTC.